These T cell receptor beta chains were read from a single sample in a study of beta chain features in type 1 diabetes. Assay used: immunoSEQ multiplex PCR; TCRdb lists only in-frame clones, some missing. The sample includes roughly 60,000 clones, about 60% of them seen just once. Sequenced material: Tregs from blood. The receptors derive from a young woman in good health. Both conserved end residues are part of each CDR3. D genes are given only for firm matches. Only some rows state a clone size, as once, few, many or a class for expanded clones.

clone_size,d_call,j_call,v_call,cdr3_aa,cdr3_nt
.,TRBD2,TRBJ2-7,TRBV6-1,CASSEGGRTYEQYF,TGTGCCAGCAGTGAGGGCGGGAGAACCTACGAGCAGTACTTC
.,TRBD1,TRBJ1-1,TRBV7-2,CASSAGTGMNTEAFF,TGTGCCAGCAGCGCTGGGACAGGAATGAACACTGAAGCTTTCTTT
.,TRBD1,TRBJ2-7,TRBV7-6,CASSLESPQGDSYEQYF,TGTGCCAGCAGCTTAGAGTCTCCACAGGGGGACTCCTACGAGCAGTACTTC
.,TRBD1,TRBJ1-1,TRBV19,CASYGDSYMNTEAFF,TGTGCCAGCTATGGGGACAGTTATATGAACACTGAAGCTTTCTTT
.,TRBD1,TRBJ1-6,TRBV5-1,CASSLTGQANSPLHF,TGCGCCAGCAGCCTCACAGGACAGGCTAATTCACCCCTCCACTTT
.,TRBD2,TRBJ2-6,TRBV30,CAWSGYWTSGRAVGGANVLTF,TGTGCCTGGAGTGGTTACTGGACTAGCGGGAGGGCTGTGGGGGGGGCCAACGTCCTGACTTTC
.,.,TRBJ2-6,TRBV7-8,CASSAEWGGAGANVLTF,TGTGCCAGCAGCGCCGAATGGGGGGGCGCTGGGGCCAACGTCCTGACTTTC
few,.,TRBJ2-1,TRBV5-1,CASSTVQDAEQFF,TGCGCCAGCAGCACCGTACAGGATGCTGAGCAGTTCTTC
.,.,TRBJ1-6,TRBV30,CAWRPSPRSSLHF,TGTGCCTGGAGACCGTCGCCGAGGAGTTCCCTCCACTTT
few,TRBD1,TRBJ2-1,TRBV10-1,CASSEFGTGTNNEQFF,TGCGCCAGCAGTGAGTTTGGGACAGGGACTAACAATGAGCAGTTCTTC
.,TRBD2,TRBJ2-1,TRBV2,CASRLLAGGHYNEQFF,TGTGCCAGCAGGTTACTAGCGGGAGGGCATTACAATGAGCAGTTCTTC
.,TRBD1,TRBJ1-4,TRBV7-6,CASSFGQGPEKLFF,TGTGCCAGCAGCTTTGGACAGGGCCCTGAAAAACTGTTTTTT
.,.,TRBJ2-5,TRBV5-1,CASSLANQETQYF,TGCGCCAGCAGCTTGGCCAACCAAGAGACCCAGTACTTC
once,TRBD1,TRBJ1-2,TRBV7-2,CASSYDRGVNYGYTF,TGTGCCAGCAGCTACGACAGGGGCGTTAACTATGGCTACACCTTC
once,.,TRBJ2-5,TRBV27,CASSFRGASQETQYF,TGTGCCAGCAGTTTTCGTGGGGCATCCCAAGAGACCCAGTACTTC
.,TRBD2,TRBJ2-1,TRBV18,CASSLTSGDYNEQFF,TGTGCCAGCTCGCTAACTAGCGGGGACTACAATGAGCAGTTCTTC
.,.,TRBJ2-2,TRBV4-2,CASSQDSGGELFF,TGTGCCAGCAGCCAAGATAGTGGCGGGGAGCTGTTTTTT
few,TRBD2,TRBJ2-5,TRBV7-2,CASSWSGSRGQETQYF,TGTGCCAGCAGCTGGAGCGGGAGTCGGGGGCAAGAGACCCAGTACTTC
.,.,TRBJ1-2,TRBV7-2,CASSFFPGGDYGYTF,TGTGCCAGCAGCTTCTTCCCTGGAGGGGACTATGGCTACACCTTC
.,.,TRBJ2-1,TRBV9,CASSVVSGESSYNEQFF,TGTGCCAGCAGCGTAGTGTCAGGCGAGAGCTCCTACAATGAGCAGTTCTTC
.,.,TRBJ1-2,TRBV4-1,CASSQVIGSGPGYTF,TGCGCCAGCAGCCAAGTAATAGGCTCGGGTCCCGGCTACACCTTC
few,.,TRBJ1-5,TRBV9,CASGPGDSNQPQHF,TGTGCCAGCGGCCCGGGGGATAGCAATCAGCCCCAGCATTTT
.,.,TRBJ2-1,TRBV5-1,CASSPAYYNEQFF,TGCGCCAGCAGCCCCGCGTATTACAATGAGCAGTTCTTC
.,.,TRBJ2-1,TRBV9,CASSNYEGGQNEQFF,TGTGCCAGCAGCAATTATGAGGGGGGGCAAAATGAGCAGTTCTTC
.,.,TRBJ2-7,TRBV22-1,CPGSAGGGRSIYEQYF,TGTCCTGGGAGCGCCGGCGGGGGAAGGTCGATCTACGAGCAGTACTTC
.,.,TRBJ2-1,TRBV10-3,CAIKAGAGPYNEQFF,TGTGCCATCAAGGCCGGAGCGGGCCCCTACAATGAGCAGTTCTTC
.,.,TRBJ2-7,TRBV18,CASSYGYEQYF,TGTGCCAGCTCATACGGTTACGAGCAGTACTTC
once,.,TRBJ2-3,TRBV5-1,CASRPPGSYPTDTQYF,TGCGCCAGCAGACCTCCGGGATCCTATCCCACAGATACGCAGTATTTT
.,.,TRBJ2-2,TRBV7-9,CASSQDTNTGELFF,TGTGCCAGCAGCCAGGATACGAACACCGGGGAGCTGTTTTTT
.,.,TRBJ1-1,TRBV5-1,CASSMTGNTEAFF,TGCGCCAGCAGCATGACAGGGAACACTGAAGCTTTCTTT
.,TRBD2,TRBJ2-5,TRBV4-2,CASSSRLAGAQETQYF,TGTGCCAGCAGCTCTCGACTAGCGGGGGCCCAAGAGACCCAGTACTTC
.,.,TRBJ1-4,TRBV15,CATTLGATSELFF,TGTGCCACCACCCTGGGGGCCACGTCGGAACTGTTTTTT
few,TRBD1,TRBJ1-1,TRBV4-2,CASSPRQGMNTEAFF,TGTGCCAGCAGCCCCCGACAGGGGATGAACACTGAAGCTTTCTTT
.,.,TRBJ2-1,TRBV6-1,CASSETGGLYNEQFF,TGTGCCAGCAGTGAAACGGGGGGCCTTTACAATGAGCAGTTCTTC
few,.,TRBJ2-4,TRBV6-1,CASLSPRAKNIQYF,TGTGCCAGCCTGTCCCCCAGGGCCAAAAACATTCAGTACTTC
.,.,TRBJ1-1,TRBV25-1,CASSASSTEAFF,TGTGCCAGCAGTGCTTCCAGCACTGAAGCTTTCTTT
.,TRBD1,TRBJ1-1,TRBV12-5,CASAQGALNGEAFF,TGTGCTAGTGCACAGGGGGCCCTGAACGGTGAAGCTTTCTTT
.,TRBD1,TRBJ1-2,TRBV7-9,CASSLISRMDRESYGYTF,TGTGCCAGCAGCTTAATTAGTCGGATGGACAGGGAGTCCTATGGCTACACCTTC
.,.,TRBJ1-5,TRBV2,CASSDTVSNQPQHF,TGTGCCAGCAGTGATACTGTTAGCAATCAGCCCCAGCATTTT
.,TRBD1,TRBJ1-5,TRBV10-3,CAISESRDSQPQHF,TGTGCCATCAGTGAGTCTCGGGACAGTCAGCCCCAGCATTTT
.,.,TRBJ2-3,TRBV13,CASSAGLHTTDTQYF,TGTGCCAGCAGCGCGGGACTCCACACCACAGATACGCAGTATTTT
.,TRBD2,TRBJ2-2,TRBV11-2,CASSFLSGRDTGELFF,TGTGCCAGCAGCTTTCTTAGCGGGAGAGATACCGGGGAGCTGTTTTTT
.,TRBD1,TRBJ1-1,TRBV19,CASSIETGRAFF,TGTGCCAGTAGTATAGAGACAGGGCGGGCTTTCTTT
once,TRBD1,TRBJ1-6,TRBV4-1,CASSDGQGANPGSPLHF,TGCGCCAGCAGCGACGGACAGGGGGCGAATCCCGGGTCACCCCTCCACTTT
.,.,TRBJ1-1,TRBV19,CASRVRDFTNTEAFF,TGTGCCAGTAGGGTACGGGACTTCACGAACACTGAAGCTTTCTTT
.,.,TRBJ2-7,TRBV6-1,CASSGYSQYF,TGTGCCAGCAGTGGTTATTCGCAGTACTTC
once,.,TRBJ2-1,TRBV7-2,CASSFVSTYNEQFF,TGTGCCAGCAGCTTTGTTAGTACCTACAATGAGCAGTTCTTC
.,TRBD1,TRBJ1-5,TRBV18,CASSPTGGPDNQPQHF,TGTGCCAGCTCCCCGACAGGGGGCCCGGACAATCAGCCCCAGCATTTT
many,TRBD2,TRBJ2-7,TRBV18,CASSPRTSGSYEQYF,TGTGCCAGCTCACCAAGGACTAGCGGCTCCTACGAGCAGTACTTC
.,.,TRBJ2-4,TRBV19,CASSGSLAKNIQYF,TGTGCCAGTAGCGGGTCCTTAGCCAAAAACATTCAGTACTTC
.,TRBD2,TRBJ2-7,TRBV11-1,CASSRRTSGGYEQYF,TGTGCCAGCAGCCGACGGACTAGCGGGGGCTACGAGCAGTACTTC
.,.,TRBJ2-5,TRBV7-2,CASSLDRREAQYF,TGTGCCAGCAGCTTAGACAGGAGGGAGGCCCAGTACTTC
.,TRBD2,TRBJ2-1,TRBV5-1,CASSSRLAGTSSYNEQFF,TGCGCCAGCAGCTCGAGACTAGCGGGCACAAGCTCCTACAATGAGCAGTTCTTC
few,.,TRBJ1-2,TRBV19,CASSIGKTGLYGYTF,TGTGCCAGTAGTATCGGGAAGACAGGATTATATGGCTACACCTTC
.,.,TRBJ2-7,TRBV10-3,CAIRVSSYEQYF,TGTGCCATCAGGGTCAGCTCCTACGAGCAGTACTTC
once,TRBD2,TRBJ2-1,TRBV9,CASSVASAGGPVEQFF,TGTGCCAGCAGCGTAGCTTCAGCGGGAGGGCCGGTTGAGCAGTTCTTC
.,.,TRBJ1-1,TRBV11-3,CASSSDSMNTEAFF,TGTGCCAGCAGCTCCGACAGCATGAACACTGAAGCTTTCTTT